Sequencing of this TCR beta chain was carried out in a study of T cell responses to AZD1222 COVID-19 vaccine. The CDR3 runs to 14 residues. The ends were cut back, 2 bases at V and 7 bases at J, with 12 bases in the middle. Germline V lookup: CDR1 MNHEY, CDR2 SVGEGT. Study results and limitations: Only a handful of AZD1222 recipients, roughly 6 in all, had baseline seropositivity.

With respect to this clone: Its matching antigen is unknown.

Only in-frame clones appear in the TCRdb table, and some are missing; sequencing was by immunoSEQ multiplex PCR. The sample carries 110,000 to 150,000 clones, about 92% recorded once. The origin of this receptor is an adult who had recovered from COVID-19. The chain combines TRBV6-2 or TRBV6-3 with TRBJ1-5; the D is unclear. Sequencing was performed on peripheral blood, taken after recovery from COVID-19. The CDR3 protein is CASSYPPGGQPQHF. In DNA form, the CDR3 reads TGTGCCAGCAGTTACCCCCCGGGAGGGCAGCCCCAGCATTTT.